Below are 2 T cell receptor beta chains sequenced from a single sample in a study of CD8 T cells in ankylosing spondylitis. Study results and limitations: Seemingly distinctive of ankylosing spondylitis blood was a TCR beta motif formed by eight highly homologous variants.

One entry per CDR3 protein results from TCRdb running MiXCR on the 5' RACE reads. The sample lists 390,000 or so distinct CDR3 sequences; around 22% were seen once. These receptors have no known antigen. The sample taken for sequencing was blood, either unsorted or a sorted T cell fraction (not recorded which). The receptor set was obtained from a male donor with ankylosing spondylitis.

The chain combines TRBV7-9 with TRBJ2-2; D gene ambiguous. CDR3 length equals 14 residues. V shed 2 bases and J shed 6 bases, with 10 bases lying between them. Per germline, CDR1 SEHNR and CDR2 FQNEAQ (reference sequence). CDR3 residues: CASSLSGKAGELFF. The CDR3 nucleotides are TGTGCCAGCAGCTTAAGTGGGAAGGCCGGGGAGCTGTTTTTT. Full variable domain (rest looked up from reference TRBV7-9 and TRBJ2-2): DTGVSQNPRHKITKRGQNVTFRCDPISEHNRLYWYRQTLGQGPEFLTYFQNEAQLEKSRLLSDRFSAERPKGSFSTLEIQRTEQGDSAMYLCASSLSGKAGELFFGEGSRLTVL.

This clonotype was seen a handful of times. This sequence joins TRBV9 and TRBJ2-7; 8 bases align to TRBD2. Trimming removed 1 base from V and 3 bases from J; junction bases left unmatched: 6. This CDR3 is 15 amino acids long. Germline V CDR1 and CDR2: SGDLS, YYNGEE. CDR3 coding DNA: TGTGCCAGCAGCGTAAGCGGGAGCCGACTCTACGAGCAGTACTTC. Translated, it gives CASSVSGSRLYEQYF.